This TCR beta chain was identified in a study of blood T cell repertoires in COVID-19. The overall study: The analysed material was cDNA or gDNA that came from T cells, B-cell-depleted T cells, or PBMCs.

Methods used by the authors: The assay estimated nucleated cells by amplifying reference gene primers. Generated by immunoSEQ multiplex PCR, the TCRdb table keeps only in-frame clones and is missing some. V and J calls and clone size are given by that table; D and trimming were obtained from the DNA. The sample shows 400,000 or so clones, around nine tenths of them seen only once. Losses at the gene ends were 3 bases for V and 0 bases for J; bases not matched to a gene: 1. Germline values: CDR1 KGHSH, CDR2 LQKENI. The CDR3 loop spans 15 amino acids. The chain couples TRBV18 to TRBJ1-2, with 10 positions matching TRBD1. The TCR was taken from a human donor in a cohort sampled during active COVID-19. Sequenced input: peripheral blood. The CDR3 spells CASSPGQGANYGYTF. Written as DNA, the CDR3 is TGTGCCAGCTCACCTGGACAGGGGGCTAACTATGGCTACACCTTC.